This T cell receptor beta chain was recovered during a study of tumor-infiltrating lymphocytes in oesophageal squamous cell carcinoma. Each CDR3 protein gets one entry after TCRdb re-called the PCR reads with MiXCR. The table lists almost 20,000 distinct CDR3 sequences, 40% to 50% of them singletons. The table lists this clonotype with a few counts. Trimming stripped 3 bases from V and 6 bases from J, with 4 bases between. The CDR3 sequence is 11 residues long. CDR1 KGHSH and CDR2 LQKENI come from the germline V gene. The chain has TRBV18 and TRBJ2-3; D is uncertain. The clonotype comes from a male donor with esophageal squamous cell carcinoma. Sequenced input: normal esophageal tissue next to the tumor. The CDR3 reads CASSPGDTQYF. CDR3 coding DNA: TGTGCCAGCTCACCCGGCGATACGCAGTATTTT. The full variable domain, completed using reference TRBV18 and TRBJ2-3, is NAGVMQNPRHLVRRRGQEARLRCSPMKGHSHVYWYRQLPEEGLKFMVYLQKENIIDESGMPKERFSAEFPKEGPSILRIQQVVRGDSAAYFCASSPGDTQYFGPGTRLTVL.